This TCR beta chain was identified during a study of shared clonotypes between healthy human individuals. The data were produced by immunoSEQ multiplex PCR, yet TCRdb's version contains in-frame clones alone and is incomplete. The sample gives millions of clones, roughly 94% of which show up once; more than 0.95% is in the top ten. With 7 bases removed from V and 2 bases from J, the gap between germline ends came to 15 bases. This CDR3 comprises 14 residues. Germline loops: CDR1 SNHLY, CDR2 FYNNEI. CD8 cells regarded as naive lacked CD45RO, were positively chosen for CCR7, and omitted terminally differentiated effector memory CD45RA+ cells. Donors comprised only Caucasian adults living in Nashville, Tennessee.

This clonotype originated in a man aged 18 to 35 in good health. J is TRBJ2-7 and V is TRBV2; perhaps TRBD1 as D (5 bases). The sequenced sample consisted of naive CD8+ T cells sorted from blood. CDR3 sequence reads: CASTPGRATYEQYF. The DNA of the CDR3 is TGTGCCAGCACCCCGGGCAGGGCGACCTACGAGCAGTACTTC.